Described below is a single TCR beta chain sequence and its context. Its antigen is as yet unknown. Looked up from germline, CDR1 is MNHEY and CDR2 is SMNVEV (reference sequence). This CDR3 has 13 residues. These data come from a study of cytomegalovirus exposure and HLA in healthy donors. Across the whole study: As an earlier analysis found, about 200 million T cells yielded over 95 million unique TCR beta sequences.

60 Vbeta and 13 Jbeta primers were used in PCR. Source study methods: About 10 million shared chains were among the about 80 million unique TCR beta chains that a later analysis counted. TCRdb's table, derived via immunoSEQ multiplex PCR, lists solely in-frame clones and lacks some. Clone size and the V and J calls come from that table; the DNA yielded D and trimming. There are about 120,000 clones in the sample; more than 60% occur only once, and 1.5% to 1.9% lies in the top ten. General study findings and limits: It was in a later analysis that TCR association rates were seen to vary by HLA locus, highest for DRB1 and lowest for HLA-C. An assumption of roughly uniform sequencing depth across donors underlay the presence/absence analyses.

The clonotype was recovered from a man younger than 35 in good health and CMV-seronegative. The rearrangement joins TRBV27 to TRBJ2-5, with 7 bases fitting TRBD1. With the DNA end fitting TRBJ2-7 better, the J assignment may be wrong. Sample: PBMCs. CDR3 region: CASSYADRAEQYF. CDR3 in DNA: TGTGCCAGCAGTTACGCTGACAGGGCCGAGCAGTACTTC.